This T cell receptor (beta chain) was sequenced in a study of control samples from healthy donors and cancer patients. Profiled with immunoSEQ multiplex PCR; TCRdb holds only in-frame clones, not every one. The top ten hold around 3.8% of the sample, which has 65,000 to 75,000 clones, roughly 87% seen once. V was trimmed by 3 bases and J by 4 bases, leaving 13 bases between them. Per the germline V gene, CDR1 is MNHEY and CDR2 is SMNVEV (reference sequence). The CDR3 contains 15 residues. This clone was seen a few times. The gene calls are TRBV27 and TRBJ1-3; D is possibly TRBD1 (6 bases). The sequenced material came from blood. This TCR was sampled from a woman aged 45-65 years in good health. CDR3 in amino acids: CASSFSGASGNTIYF. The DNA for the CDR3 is TGTGCCAGCAGTTTCTCGGGGGCGTCGGGAAACACCATATATTTT.